What follows is one T cell receptor (beta chain) and its context. Clones were read by immunoSEQ multiplex PCR, and TCRdb kept only the in-frame ones, dropping some. The data show under 200,000 clones, with under 85% seen just once and approximately 12% held by the top ten. The entry originates in a study of blood T cell repertoires in COVID-19. For the study at large: PBMCs, B-cell-depleted T cells, or T cells provided the cDNA or gDNA that made up the material.

Individuals aged about 18 to 100 years were recruited from about two dozen US areas. Participants had their cohort set by participant-reported clinical history. The TCR sequence derives from a man in his forties or fifties who had recovered from COVID-19. The sample was PBMCs or T cells enriched from blood (not recorded which).

CDR3 sequence: CASKSGPPGEETQYF. The DNA of the CDR3 is TGTGCCAGTAAGTCCGGCCCTCCGGGAGAAGAGACCCAGTACTTC. The chain uses TRBV28 and TRBJ2-5; maybe TRBD2 (6 bases). Germline V gene sequence: CDR1 MDHEN, CDR2 SYDVKM. CDR3 length equals 15 residues. V was shortened by 9 bases and J by 3 bases, with 20 bases between the two germline ends.